This T cell receptor (beta chain) is from a study of T cell responses to AZD1222 COVID-19 vaccine. TCRdb's table, derived via immunoSEQ multiplex PCR, lists solely in-frame clones and lacks some. The sample consists of about 90,000 clones, around 89% of them appearing once. The CDR3 consists of 13 residues. Germline-derived CDR1 and CDR2 are SGHTA and FQGNSA. V dropped 1 base and J dropped 4 bases, with 6 bases sitting between them. This chain uses TRBV7-2 with TRBJ2-3, with D maybe TRBD1 (5 bases). Sequencing was performed on peripheral blood, taken 28 days after the second AZD1222 dose. This TCR was recovered from an adult who received the AZD1222 COVID-19 vaccine. Here the CDR3 reads CASSLGGADTQYF. CDR3 nucleotides: TGTGCCAGCAGCTTAGGGGGCGCAGATACGCAGTATTTT. Full variable domain (rest looked up from reference TRBV7-2 and TRBJ2-3): GAGVSQSPSNKVTEKGKDVELRCDPISGHTALYWYRQSLGQGLEFLIYFQGNSAPDKSGLPSDRFSAERTGGSVSTLTIQRTQQEDSAVYLCASSLGGADTQYFGPGTRLTVL.